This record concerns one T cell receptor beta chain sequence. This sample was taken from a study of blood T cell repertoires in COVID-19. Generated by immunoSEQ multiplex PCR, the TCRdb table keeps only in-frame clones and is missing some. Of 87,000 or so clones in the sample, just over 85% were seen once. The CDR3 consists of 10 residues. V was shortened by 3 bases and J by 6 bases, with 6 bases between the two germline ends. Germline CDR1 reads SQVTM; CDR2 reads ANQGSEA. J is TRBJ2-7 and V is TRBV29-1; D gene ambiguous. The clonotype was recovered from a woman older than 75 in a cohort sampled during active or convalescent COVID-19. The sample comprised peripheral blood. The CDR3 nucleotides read TGCAGCGTTGACAGATTCGAGCAGTACGTC. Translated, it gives CSVDRFEQYV.